This T cell receptor beta chain is from a study of T cells after yellow fever vaccination. In the study overall: Those fractions that held only low numbers of cells were prepared using the SMART-Seq v4 Ultra Low Input RNA kit. Study observations and caveats: The presence of abundant clonotypes contaminating from the bulk population was possible in FACS-sorted repertoires.

A process of 5'RACE template switching, which added a universal primer site and UMIs, was used to make TCR cDNA. MiXCR was run by TCRdb on the 5' RACE reads, yielding one entry per CDR3 protein. The sample has roughly 310,000 distinct CDR3 sequences; 7.5% to 9% are singletons. This clonotype appeared once. Antigen unknown. The specimen was PBMCs, collected on the day of the first yellow fever vaccination. This receptor was identified in a man between 18 and 29 years old who received the YFV17D yellow fever vaccine.

CDR3 in amino acids: CASSLGPAKNIQYF. In nucleotides, the CDR3 is TGTGCCAGCAGCTTAGGGCCAGCAAAAAACATTCAGTACTTC. This chain joins TRBV7-2 and TRBJ2-4; D gene unclear. The CDR3 totals 14 residues. In germline, CDR1 is SGHTA, CDR2 FQGNSA. Trimming shortened V by 1 base and J by 4 bases, and 8 bases separated the two germline ends.